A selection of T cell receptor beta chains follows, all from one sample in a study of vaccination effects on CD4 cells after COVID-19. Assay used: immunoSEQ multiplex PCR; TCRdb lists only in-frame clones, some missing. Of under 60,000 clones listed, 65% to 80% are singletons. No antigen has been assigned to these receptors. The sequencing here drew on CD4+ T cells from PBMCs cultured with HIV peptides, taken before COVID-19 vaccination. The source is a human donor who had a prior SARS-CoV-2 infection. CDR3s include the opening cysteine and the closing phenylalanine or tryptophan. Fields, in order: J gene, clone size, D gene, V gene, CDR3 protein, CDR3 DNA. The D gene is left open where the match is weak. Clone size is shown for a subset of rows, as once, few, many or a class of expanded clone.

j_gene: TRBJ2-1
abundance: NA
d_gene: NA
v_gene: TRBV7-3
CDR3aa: CASSLVPVAPTYNEQFF
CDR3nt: TGTGCCAGCAGCTTGGTGCCAGTGGCACCAACCTACAATGAGCAGTTCTTC

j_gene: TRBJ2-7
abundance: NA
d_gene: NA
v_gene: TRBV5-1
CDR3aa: CASSLTPGGYEQYF
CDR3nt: TGCGCCAGCAGCTTGACCCCCGGGGGCTACGAGCAGTACTTC

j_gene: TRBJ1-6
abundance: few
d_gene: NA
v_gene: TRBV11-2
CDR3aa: CASSLDLNSPLHF
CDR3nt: TGTGCCAGCAGCTTAGACTTGAATTCACCCCTCCACTTT

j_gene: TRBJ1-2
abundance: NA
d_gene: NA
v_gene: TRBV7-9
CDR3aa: CASSLPRLGYGYTF
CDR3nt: TGTGCCAGCAGCCTCCCCCGGCTGGGCTATGGCTACACCTTC

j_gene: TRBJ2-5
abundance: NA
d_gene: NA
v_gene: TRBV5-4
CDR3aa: CASRKEQGQETQYF
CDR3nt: TGTGCCAGCAGAAAAGAACAGGGCCAAGAGACCCAGTACTTC

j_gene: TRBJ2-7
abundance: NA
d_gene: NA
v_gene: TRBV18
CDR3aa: CASSLGGGASRQYF
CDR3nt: TGTGCCAGCTCCCTTGGTGGAGGAGCATCCAGGCAGTACTTC

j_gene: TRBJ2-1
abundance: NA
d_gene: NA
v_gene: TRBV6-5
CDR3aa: CASSWGLSLNEQFF
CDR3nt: TGTGCCAGCAGTTGGGGACTGTCATTAAATGAGCAGTTCTTC

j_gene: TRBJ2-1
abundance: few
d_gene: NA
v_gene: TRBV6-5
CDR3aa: CASRTGNPFNEQFF
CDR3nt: TGTGCCAGCAGGACAGGAAACCCCTTCAATGAGCAGTTCTTC

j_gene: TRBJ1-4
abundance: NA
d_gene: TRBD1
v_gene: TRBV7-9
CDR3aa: CASRETGGHEKLFF
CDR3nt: TGTGCCAGCAGGGAGACAGGGGGCCATGAAAAACTGTTTTTT

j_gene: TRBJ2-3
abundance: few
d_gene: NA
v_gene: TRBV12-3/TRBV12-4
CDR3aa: CASSLRSSGTQYF
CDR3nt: TGTGCCAGCAGTTTAAGGAGTTCCGGTACGCAGTATTTT

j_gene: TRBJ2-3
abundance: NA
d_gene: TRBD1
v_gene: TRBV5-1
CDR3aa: CASSLVGQGTDTQYF
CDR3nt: TGCGCCAGCAGCTTAGTGGGACAGGGGACAGATACGCAGTATTTT

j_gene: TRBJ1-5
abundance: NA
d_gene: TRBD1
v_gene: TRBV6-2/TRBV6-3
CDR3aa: CASSRTGENQPQHF
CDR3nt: TGTGCCAGCAGCCGGACAGGGGAAAATCAGCCCCAGCATTTT

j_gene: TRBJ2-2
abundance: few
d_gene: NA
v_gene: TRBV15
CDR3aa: CATSRETGELFF
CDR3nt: TGTGCCACCAGCAGAGAAACCGGGGAGCTGTTTTTT

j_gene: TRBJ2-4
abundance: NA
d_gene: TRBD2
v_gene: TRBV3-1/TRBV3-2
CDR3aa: CASSIGTSGERGVPHF
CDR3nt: TGTGCCAGCAGCATCGGGACTAGCGGTGAGAGAGGGGTGCCGCACTTC

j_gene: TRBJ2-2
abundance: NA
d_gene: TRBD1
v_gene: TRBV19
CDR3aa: CASTPGGWFSGELFF
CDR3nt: TGTGCCAGTACGCCAGGGGGATGGTTCTCCGGGGAGCTGTTTTTT

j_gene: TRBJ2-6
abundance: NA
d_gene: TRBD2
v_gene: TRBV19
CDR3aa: CASRGGGSGGLSGANVLTF
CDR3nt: TGTGCCAGTAGGGGGGGCGGGAGCGGGGGCCTCTCTGGGGCCAACGTCCTGACTTTC

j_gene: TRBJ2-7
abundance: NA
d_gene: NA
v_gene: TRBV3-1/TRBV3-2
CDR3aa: CASSQYYEQYF
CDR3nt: TGTGCCAGCAGCCAATACTACGAGCAGTACTTC

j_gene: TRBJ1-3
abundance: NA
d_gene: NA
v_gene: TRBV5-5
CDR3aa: CASSSALGNTIYF
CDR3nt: TGTGCCAGCAGCTCCGCGCTAGGAAACACCATATATTTT

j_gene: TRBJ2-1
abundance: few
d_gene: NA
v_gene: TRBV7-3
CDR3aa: CASSLSDQAKQFF
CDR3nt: TGTGCCAGCAGCTTAAGTGACCAGGCGAAGCAGTTCTTC

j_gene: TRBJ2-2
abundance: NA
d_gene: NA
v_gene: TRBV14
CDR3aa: CASSPFRGGELFF
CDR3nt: TGTGCCAGCAGCCCATTTAGGGGCGGGGAGCTGTTTTTT

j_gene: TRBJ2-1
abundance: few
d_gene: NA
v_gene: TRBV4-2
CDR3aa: CASSQELSRWKYNEQFF
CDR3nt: TGTGCCAGCAGCCAAGAACTTAGTCGGTGGAAATACAATGAGCAGTTCTTC

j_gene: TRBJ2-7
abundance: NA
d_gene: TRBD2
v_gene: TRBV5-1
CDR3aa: CASRPTLAGDHEQYF
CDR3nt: TGCGCCAGCAGACCAACACTAGCGGGAGACCACGAGCAGTACTTC